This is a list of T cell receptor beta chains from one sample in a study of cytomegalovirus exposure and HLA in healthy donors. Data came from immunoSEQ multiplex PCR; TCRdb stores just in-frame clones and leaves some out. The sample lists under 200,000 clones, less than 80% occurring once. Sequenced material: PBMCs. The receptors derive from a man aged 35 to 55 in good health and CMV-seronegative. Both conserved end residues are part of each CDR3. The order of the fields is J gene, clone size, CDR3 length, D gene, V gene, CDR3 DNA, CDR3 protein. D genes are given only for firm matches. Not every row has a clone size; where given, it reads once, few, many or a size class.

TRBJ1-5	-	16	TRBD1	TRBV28	TGTGCCAGCAGTTTCGCTGGGACAGGGCGCAATCAGCCCCAGCATTTT	CASSFAGTGRNQPQHF
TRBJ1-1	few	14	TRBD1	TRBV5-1	TGCGCCAGCAGCTTGGGGGACAGAAGGACTGAAGCTTTCTTT	CASSLGDRRTEAFF
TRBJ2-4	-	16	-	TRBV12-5	TGTGCTAGTGGTCCACTAAACCGGGAGGCCAAAAACATTCAGTACTTC	CASGPLNREAKNIQYF
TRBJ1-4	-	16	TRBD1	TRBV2	TGTGCCAGCAGTGAAACCAGGACAGGCGGAAATGAAAAACTGTTTTTT	CASSETRTGGNEKLFF
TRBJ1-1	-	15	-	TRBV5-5	TGTGCCAGCAGCCTTGGATGGGGGCAGGTCACTGAAGCTTTCTTT	CASSLGWGQVTEAFF
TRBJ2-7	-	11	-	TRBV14	TGTGCCAGCAGCTCCCACTACGAGCAGTACTTC	CASSSHYEQYF
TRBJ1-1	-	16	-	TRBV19	TGTGCCAGTAGTATAGGCCCCATTCGGGGTCTAGCTGAAGCTTTCTTT	CASSIGPIRGLAEAFF
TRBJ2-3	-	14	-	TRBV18	TGTGCCAGCTCACCACTGGCAAGCACAGATACGCAGTATTTT	CASSPLASTDTQYF
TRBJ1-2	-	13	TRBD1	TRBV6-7	TGTGCCAGCAGTGGACAGGGGGCGAGAGGCTACACCTTC	CASSGQGARGYTF
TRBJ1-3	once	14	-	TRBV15	TGTGCCACCAGCAGAGGGACAACAGGAAACACCATATATTTT	CATSRGTTGNTIYF
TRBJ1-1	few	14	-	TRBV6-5	TGTGCCAGCAGTTTCAACAGGGTTGGGACTGAAGCTTTCTTT	CASSFNRVGTEAFF
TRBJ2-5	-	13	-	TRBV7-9	TGTTCCAGCAGCAGGGGCAGGGGAGAGACCCAGTACTTC	CSSSRGRGETQYF
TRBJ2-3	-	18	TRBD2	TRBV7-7	TGTGCCAGCAGCTTAGCTGTTAGCGGGGGGGAACCCACAGATACGCAGTATTTT	CASSLAVSGGEPTDTQYF
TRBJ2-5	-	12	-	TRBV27	TGTGCCAGCAGTTTCGGTGGAGAGACCCAGTACTTC	CASSFGGETQYF
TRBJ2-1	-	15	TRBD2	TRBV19	TGTGCCAGTAGACTAGCGGGTCCTGTAGGCAATGAGCAGTTCTTC	CASRLAGPVGNEQFF
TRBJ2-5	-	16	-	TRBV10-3	TGTGCCATCAGTGAGTCGAGGGGACTCAACCAAGAGACCCAGTACTTC	CAISESRGLNQETQYF
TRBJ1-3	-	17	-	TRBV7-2	TGTGCCAGCAGCCGCTCCTCAGGCGCCAACTCTGGAAACACCATATATTTT	CASSRSSGANSGNTIYF
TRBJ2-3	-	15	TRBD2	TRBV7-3	TGTGCCAGCAGCTTAAGACGGGGGGGCACAGATACGCAGTATTTT	CASSLRRGGTDTQYF
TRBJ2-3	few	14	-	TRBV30	TGTGCCTGGAGTGTAAGGGGGAGCACAGATACGCAGTATTTT	CAWSVRGSTDTQYF
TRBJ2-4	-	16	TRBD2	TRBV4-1	TGCGCCAGCAGCCAAGGGGGTAGCGGGGGGGCAGGCATTCAGTACTTC	CASSQGGSGGAGIQYF
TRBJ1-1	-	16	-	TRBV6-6	TGTGCCAGCACCCTGGGGGCTGGGGTTGGGAACACTGAAGCTTTCTTT	CASTLGAGVGNTEAFF
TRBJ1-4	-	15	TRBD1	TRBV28	TGTGCCAGCAGGGCCCCAGGGGGCGGGTATGAAAAACTGTTTTTT	CASRAPGGGYEKLFF
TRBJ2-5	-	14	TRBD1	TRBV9	TGTGCCAGCAGCGTCGGACAGGGCCAAGAGACCCAGTACTTC	CASSVGQGQETQYF
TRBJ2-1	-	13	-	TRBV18	TGTGCCAGCTCACCAGTGACATACAATGAGCAGTTCTTC	CASSPVTYNEQFF
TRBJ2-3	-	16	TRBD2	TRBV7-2	TGTGCCAGCAGCTTAGTGGTCGCGGGAGCAACAGATACGCAGTATTTT	CASSLVVAGATDTQYF
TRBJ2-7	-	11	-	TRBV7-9	TGTGCCAGCAAAGGGGGATACGAGCAGTACTTC	CASKGGYEQYF
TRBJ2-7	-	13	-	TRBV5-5	TGTGCCAGCAGCTTGCTCCAGGTCCAGGAGCAGTACTTC	CASSLLQVQEQYF
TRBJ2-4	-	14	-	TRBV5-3	TGTGCCAGAATAGGGCGGGACAGCAAAAACATTCAGTACTTC	CARIGRDSKNIQYF
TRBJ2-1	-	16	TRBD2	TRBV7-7	TGTGCCAGCAGCCGGGGACTAGCGGGAGCTTACAATGAGCAGTTCTTC	CASSRGLAGAYNEQFF
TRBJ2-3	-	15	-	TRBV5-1	TGCGCCAGCAGCTACGGGACACCCAGAGAGGATACGCAGTATTTT	CASSYGTPREDTQYF
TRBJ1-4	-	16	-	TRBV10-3	TGTGCCATCAGTGCGAGCGTCGGTCAGGGTTATGAAAAACTGTTTTTT	CAISASVGQGYEKLFF
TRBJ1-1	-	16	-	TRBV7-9	TGTGCCAGCAGCTACACGACGCGGGGGGTGGGCACTGAAGCTTTCTTT	CASSYTTRGVGTEAFF
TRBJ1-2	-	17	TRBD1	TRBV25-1	TGTGCCAGCAGTTCAAGGGGGCGAAATCCAGAATCCTATGGCTACACCTTC	CASSSRGRNPESYGYTF
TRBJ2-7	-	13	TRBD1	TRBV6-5	TGTGCCAGCAGAGACAGGGGGATTTACGAGCAGTACTTC	CASRDRGIYEQYF
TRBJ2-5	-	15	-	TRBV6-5	TGTGCCAGCAGTACCCGGGACACAATAGAAGAGACCCAGTACTTC	CASSTRDTIEETQYF
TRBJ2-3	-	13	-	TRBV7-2	TGTGCCAGCAGCTTAGATTGGAGGGATACGCAGTATTTT	CASSLDWRDTQYF
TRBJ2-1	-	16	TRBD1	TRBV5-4	TGTGCCAGCAGCTTGGGGGACAGGAGCTTATACAATGAGCAGTTCTTC	CASSLGDRSLYNEQFF
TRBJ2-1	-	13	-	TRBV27	TGTGCCAGCAGTTTATGGGCATCGGGAGAGCAGTTCTTC	CASSLWASGEQFF
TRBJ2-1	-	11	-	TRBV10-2	TGCGCCAGCAGTACCAGCGATGAGCAGTTCTTC	CASSTSDEQFF
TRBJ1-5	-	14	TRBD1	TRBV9	TGTGCCAGCAGCGAGGGACAGGGTTATCAGCCCCAGCATTTT	CASSEGQGYQPQHF
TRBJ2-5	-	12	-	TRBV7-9	TGTTCCAGCAGCTTATTTCGGGAGACCCAGTACTTC	CSSSLFRETQYF
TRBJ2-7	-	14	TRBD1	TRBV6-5	TGTGCCAGCAGTGCCCGGGACAGCTCCTACGAGCAGTACTTC	CASSARDSSYEQYF
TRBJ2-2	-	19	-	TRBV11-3	TGTGCCAGCAGCTCGAGATCTTTAAACAGGGGGGGGAACACCGGGGAGCTGTTTTTT	CASSSRSLNRGGNTGELFF